The rows below give T cell receptor beta chains drawn from one sample of a study of blood T cell repertoires in COVID-19. The data were produced by immunoSEQ multiplex PCR, yet TCRdb's version contains in-frame clones alone and is incomplete. The data contain some 240,000 clones, 85% of them seen just once; the ten biggest clones take up under 2.5%. What was sequenced was peripheral blood. The receptors were gathered from a woman aged 70-85 years with COVID-19, enrolled during active disease. CDR3s include the opening cysteine and the closing phenylalanine or tryptophan. The D gene is left open where the match is weak. Part of the rows lack a size; the others show once, few, many or a class for expanded clones.

D gene	V gene	J gene	clone size	CDR3 protein	CDR3 DNA
NA	TRBV19	TRBJ1-1	NA	CASSMSGAVDTEAFF	TGTGCCAGTAGTATGTCTGGGGCGGTGGACACTGAAGCTTTCTTT
NA	TRBV9	TRBJ2-5	few	CASSAGMAETQYF	TGTGCCAGCAGCGCGGGGATGGCAGAGACCCAGTACTTC
NA	TRBV11-1	TRBJ1-2	NA	CASSLQPNYGYTF	TGTGCCAGCAGTCTACAGCCTAACTATGGCTACACCTTC
TRBD1	TRBV27	TRBJ1-2	NA	CASSRGQGNYGYTF	TGTGCCAGTTCTAGGGGACAGGGCAACTATGGCTACACCTTC
TRBD1	TRBV7-9	TRBJ2-2	NA	CASSQQGAGELFF	TGTGCCAGCAGCCAACAGGGGGCCGGGGAGCTGTTTTTT
TRBD1	TRBV7-9	TRBJ1-2	few	CASSLEGQGTGYTF	TGTGCCAGCAGCTTAGAGGGACAGGGAACTGGCTACACCTTC
TRBD2	TRBV10-3	TRBJ2-7	once	CAISLAGSTYEQYF	TGTGCCATCAGCCTAGCGGGATCAACCTACGAGCAGTACTTC
TRBD1	TRBV5-1	TRBJ1-4	NA	CASSLSPGQGTNEKLFF	TGCGCCAGCAGCTTGAGCCCGGGACAGGGGACTAATGAAAAACTGTTTTTT
TRBD1	TRBV5-6	TRBJ2-5	NA	CASRSYRDRWETQYF	TGTGCCAGCCGCTCGTACAGGGACAGGTGGGAGACCCAGTACTTC
TRBD1	TRBV19	TRBJ1-2	NA	CASSPAGGANYGYTF	TGTGCCAGTAGTCCCGCAGGGGGCGCCAACTATGGCTACACCTTC
NA	TRBV7-3	TRBJ1-2	NA	CASSLYRASQGGYTF	TGTGCCAGCAGCCTCTACCGGGCCTCCCAGGGAGGCTACACCTTC
TRBD2	TRBV7-3	TRBJ2-5	NA	CASSLGTSGSETQYF	TGTGCCAGCAGCTTAGGGACTAGCGGGAGTGAGACCCAGTACTTC
NA	TRBV4-3	TRBJ2-5	once	CASSQIQGGETQYF	TGCGCCAGCAGCCAAATCCAGGGGGGAGAGACCCAGTACTTC
TRBD1	TRBV5-5	TRBJ1-1	NA	CASSFVLQGGAPAFF	TGTGCCAGCAGCTTCGTACTTCAGGGGGGAGCGCCAGCTTTCTTT
NA	TRBV3-1/TRBV3-2	TRBJ1-5	NA	CASSQQSGNQPQHF	TGTGCCAGCAGCCAACAATCGGGCAATCAGCCCCAGCATTTT
NA	TRBV6-6	TRBJ1-4	NA	CASSPGSDEKLFF	TGTGCCAGCAGCCCCGGGAGTGATGAAAAACTGTTTTTT
NA	TRBV7-2	TRBJ1-4	NA	CASSQGSVGEKLFF	TGTGCCAGCAGCCAGGGTTCGGTGGGGGAAAAACTGTTTTTT
TRBD1	TRBV7-2	TRBJ1-6	NA	CASSFVGTGPLALHF	TGTGCCAGCAGCTTCGTGGGGACAGGGCCTCTCGCCCTCCACTTT
TRBD1	TRBV19	TRBJ1-2	NA	CASSPQGARGYTF	TGTGCCAGTAGCCCGCAGGGGGCGCGGGGCTACACCTTC
NA	TRBV5-1	TRBJ1-4	NA	CASHNGQEEKLFF	TGCGCCAGCCATAATGGTCAGGAAGAAAAACTGTTTTTT
TRBD2	TRBV5-1	TRBJ2-4	once	CASSPLVGGPENIQYF	TGCGCCAGCAGCCCCCTTGTGGGAGGGCCGGAAAACATTCAGTACTTC
TRBD1	TRBV10-1	TRBJ2-1	NA	CAKGFRQGSYNEQFF	TGCGCCAAGGGATTCAGACAGGGATCCTACAATGAGCAGTTCTTC
NA	TRBV5-6	TRBJ2-3	NA	CASSIPRGLTDTQYF	TGTGCCAGCAGCATACCCCGGGGTCTCACAGATACGCAGTATTTT
NA	TRBV5-1	TRBJ2-5	NA	CASGGQETQYF	TGCGCCAGCGGCGGGCAAGAGACCCAGTACTTC
NA	TRBV4-1	TRBJ1-2	NA	CASSQESGKFYGYTF	TGCGCCAGCAGCCAAGAGTCGGGTAAATTCTATGGCTACACCTTC
TRBD1	TRBV5-1	TRBJ2-5	NA	CASSLGGDRAETQYF	TGCGCCAGCAGCTTGGGCGGGGACAGGGCAGAGACCCAGTACTTC
TRBD1	TRBV19	TRBJ2-2	NA	CASSIGQGASTGELFF	TGTGCCAGTAGTATAGGACAGGGGGCTAGCACCGGGGAGCTGTTTTTT
NA	TRBV5-1	TRBJ2-3	few	CASRILGTSTDTQYF	TGCGCCAGCCGCATTCTGGGGACAAGCACAGATACGCAGTATTTT
NA	TRBV6-1	TRBJ1-4	NA	CASSEARQGTRNEKLFF	TGTGCCAGCAGTGAAGCGAGGCAGGGGACAAGAAATGAAAAACTGTTTTTT
TRBD2	TRBV19	TRBJ2-5	NA	CASSTLAGAETQYF	TGTGCCAGTAGTACCTTAGCGGGAGCAGAGACCCAGTACTTC
TRBD1	TRBV6-5	TRBJ2-1	few	CASRWTGQPNEQFF	TGTGCCAGCAGGTGGACAGGCCAACCCAATGAGCAGTTCTTC
TRBD1	TRBV5-1	TRBJ1-1	NA	CASSLEQGTEAFF	TGCGCCAGCAGCTTGGAACAGGGGACTGAAGCTTTCTTT
TRBD1	TRBV18	TRBJ1-6	once	CASSHRDRGSSLRNSPLHF	TGTGCCAGCTCACACCGGGACAGGGGTTCTAGTTTAAGGAATTCACCCCTCCACTTT
NA	TRBV19	TRBJ2-5	once	CASSRGWETQYF	TGTGCCAGTAGCAGGGGTTGGGAGACCCAGTACTTC
NA	TRBV9	TRBJ1-1	NA	CASSTLGGASTEAFF	TGTGCCAGCAGCACCCTTGGGGGGGCGAGCACTGAAGCTTTCTTT
NA	TRBV3-1/TRBV3-2	TRBJ2-7	NA	CASSQGGRLEQYF	TGTGCCAGCAGCCAAGGGGGGCGCCTTGAGCAGTACTTC
TRBD1	TRBV5-6	TRBJ2-4	NA	CASSLYRGPLLENIQYF	TGTGCCAGCAGCTTATACAGGGGACCCCTTCTAGAAAACATTCAGTACTTC
NA	TRBV7-9	TRBJ2-1	NA	CASSLDYKYNEQFF	TGTGCCAGCAGCTTAGACTACAAATACAATGAGCAGTTCTTC
TRBD2	TRBV24-1	TRBJ2-1	NA	CATSDSPGLAGTHRSYNEQFF	TGTGCCACCAGTGATTCTCCGGGACTAGCGGGAACCCATCGCTCCTACAATGAGCAGTTCTTC
NA	TRBV14	TRBJ1-6	NA	CASSQEWGAPLHF	TGTGCCAGCAGCCAAGAATGGGGAGCACCCCTCCACTTT
TRBD2	TRBV7-8	TRBJ2-7	NA	CASSPRLAGTYEQYF	TGTGCCAGCAGCCCGCGACTAGCGGGAACGTACGAGCAGTACTTC
TRBD2	TRBV14	TRBJ2-1	NA	CASSERGNNEQFF	TGTGCCAGCAGCGAGCGGGGGAATAATGAGCAGTTCTTC
NA	TRBV18	TRBJ1-5	NA	CASSENRVLNQPQHF	TGTGCCAGCTCCGAGAACAGGGTACTCAATCAGCCCCAGCATTTT
NA	TRBV6-5	TRBJ2-7	once	CASRWDSGQVYEQYF	TGTGCCAGCAGGTGGGACTCCGGCCAGGTCTACGAGCAGTACTTC
NA	TRBV10-3	TRBJ2-7	NA	CAIIVTIRGLKTIRIFSTGQYF	TGTGCCATCATCGTTACGATAAGGGGCCTGAAGACGATCCGGATATTTAGCACCGGGCAGTACTTC
NA	TRBV3-1/TRBV3-2	TRBJ1-2	NA	CASSQGALLNYGYTF	TGTGCCAGCAGCCAAGGGGCCCTGCTCAACTATGGCTACACCTTC
NA	TRBV7-2	TRBJ2-7	NA	CASSFSGSYEQYF	TGTGCCAGCAGCTTTAGCGGATCCTACGAGCAGTACTTC